This T cell receptor beta chain appears in the sequencing data of a study of Graves' ophthalmopathy and Graves' hyperthyroidism (dated by TCRdb to 2016 to 2019). Some background on the complete study: Peripheral blood samples were taken at the time of initial diagnosis, before any treatment was given. To tell Graves' ophthalmopathy apart from Graves' hyperthyroidism, and to predict which patients would progress to ophthalmopathy, the study relied on TCR beta repertoire signatures. An independent validation cohort comprised roughly 20 hyperthyroidism patients and about 16 patients who later progressed from hyperthyroidism to ophthalmopathy. In roughly 6 hyperthyroidism patients, T-cell repertoires of thyroid tissue and blood were compared. In total, approximately 130 blood samples were TCR-sequenced: some 43 ophthalmopathy, around 75 hyperthyroidism and some 17 hyperthyroidism-to-ophthalmopathy patients. A discovery set of 95 to 100 patients (around 44 ophthalmopathy, 55 to 60 stable hyperthyroidism) was enrolled to explore V-J signatures distinguishing ophthalmopathy from hyperthyroidism. The 100 or so discovery patients were randomly divided into training and test sets at a 7:3 ratio. Once sampling was done, hyperthyroidism patients were given methimazole at a starting dose of 30 mg daily, while ophthalmopathy patients were given high-dose intravenous methylprednisolone. Beyond this particular receptor, the publication reports: In validation, the model predicted ophthalmopathy progression with about 70% sensitivity and around 72% specificity; fewer than 15 predicted patients were CT-confirmed with GO in a median of around 6 months. The 13-signature model separated ophthalmopathy from stable hyperthyroidism with around 90% sensitivity and just under 84% specificity in cross-validation, and 80%/75% in the test set. No statistical method was used to set the sample size in advance, and the investigators knew which group each participant was assigned to. Among expanded thyroid clonotypes with frequency above 0.001, most also showed up in blood, which suggests that blood repertoires may reflect the thyroid immune response.

For repertoire sequencing, the TCR beta CDR3 regions were amplified from RNA transcripts. HTBI primers and the Qiagen OneStep RT-PCR kit were used in a first-round RT-PCR, which was followed by a second-round multiplex PCR, size selection and purification. Libraries were sequenced paired-end with 100 bp reads on an Illumina HiSeq2000. The authors' analysis ran thus. SOAPnuke was used to process the reads, throwing out any read that had adapters, had uncalled bases, had a mean Phred below 15, or lacked an exact constant-primer or identifier match. COPE v1.2.5 was used to merge the high-quality paired reads. Clonotypes were defined as unique nucleotide sequences and were aligned to IMGT TRB V, D and J references using MiTCR v1.1. The analysis was limited to V-J combinations with a frequency above 0.0001, which together covered 99% to 99.2% of the repertoires. For each V-J combination, a TCR clonal expansion and chaos score was defined as F50 clonal expansion divided by the chaos observed in the TCRdist matrix. Welch's t-statistics and random forest were used to narrow the features down to more than 10 V-J combinations, which were then fed into a naive Bayes classifier. Thyroid-blood repertoire similarity was quantified with the Morisita-Horn index. Using fastp at Q25 and MiXCR, TCRdb reprocessed the public reads and kept productive beta chains. Rows are combined by CDR3 protein, so each entry shows the most common genes and DNA. What appears here as the V and J calls and clone size reflects TCRdb's work, not the paper's. The sample yields 200,000 to 250,000 distinct CDR3 sequences; approximately 21% were counted once. The ten largest clonotypes hold approximately 40% of the sample.

Patients with ophthalmopathy had moderately to severely active disease, with a Clinical Activity Score of 3 or more, a NOSPECS grade of 4 or more, and a disease duration of less than 3 months. Patients with other autoimmune diseases, uncontrolled infections, pregnancy or lactation were excluded. Clinical symptoms, serum thyroxine, TRAb, thyroid ultrasound and orbital computed tomography formed the basis of the diagnosis. PBMCs were isolated from more than 8 ml of fresh peripheral blood by Ficoll-Paque density gradient centrifugation. Total RNA was extracted using Trizol reagent, and RNA quality was checked on an Agilent 2100 Bioanalyzer. A distance of 11 bases separates the germline ends of V and J, which lose 7 bases and 2 bases respectively. From the cysteine up to the phenylalanine, the CDR3 has a length of 14 residues. The entry retains the CDR3 DNA only, 42 bases that are in frame from base 1. The germline V gene encodes CDR1 MNHEY and CDR2 SVGEGT.

The table lists this clonotype with many counts. Its antigen is currently not known. Base qualities are missing; no much larger clone stands one base away. The receptor's source is a woman in her forties or fifties with Graves' ophthalmopathy. Donor details come from another sample of the same person, matched by shared clones. This receptor chain uses TRBV6-2 or TRBV6-3 and TRBJ2-2; the D gene remains uncertain. What was sequenced was peripheral blood. The encoded CDR3 is CASTLWENTGELFF. The nucleotide sequence reads as follows: TGTGCCAGCACATTATGGGAAAACACCGGGGAGCTGTTTTTT.